These 30 T cell receptor beta chains originate from one sample sequenced in a study of early T cells in non-severe SARS-CoV-2 infection. TCRdb reanalysed the 5' RACE reads using MiXCR and keeps one entry per CDR3 protein. This sample has about 83,000 distinct CDR3 sequences, with 10% found just once. Sequenced material: whole blood, taken at baseline. These receptors were taken from an adult who was a healthcare worker with PCR-confirmed SARS-CoV-2 infection or an uninfected control (not recorded which).

The V call is TRBV28, the J call TRBJ2-1, with 7 bases aligning to TRBD1. V lost 5 bases and J lost 3; bases outside the gene matches: 7. CDR3 size: 15 residues. Germline assignment: CDR1 MDHEN and CDR2 SYDVKM. CDR3 DNA: TGTGCCAGCAGTACGACAGGGATCGTCTACAATGAGCAGTTCTTC. This sequence encodes CASSTTGIVYNEQFF.

This clonotype was found a few times. CDR3 region: CASRILGSKNNEQFF. DNA for the CDR3: TGTGCCAGCAGAATCCTCGGTTCCAAGAACAATGAGCAGTTCTTC. The V call is TRBV28, the J call TRBJ2-1; D is uncertain. Germline CDR1 reads MDHEN; CDR2 reads SYDVKM. This CDR3 spans 15 amino acids. V lost 6 bases, J lost 5 bases, and 17 bases lay in between.

At least ten counts were recorded for this clonotype. The rearrangement links TRBV9 to TRBJ2-5; D gene unclear. This CDR3 spans 15 amino acids. Trimming took off 0 bases at V and 1 base at J, with 10 bases between the two ends. Germline CDR1 is SGDLS and CDR2 is YYNGEE. The CDR3 sequence is CASSVGTSLQETQYF. CDR3 nucleotides: TGTGCCAGCAGCGTAGGGACCTCCCTCCAAGAGACCCAGTACTTC.

The rearrangement uses TRBV7-9 and TRBJ2-7, with D perhaps matching TRBD1 (6 bases). CDR1 SEHNR and CDR2 FQNEAQ come from the germline V gene (reference sequence). Between the trimmed V and J ends, which lost 2 bases and 4 bases, there was a span of 6 bases. This CDR3 is 12 amino acids long. The CDR3 bases are TGTGCCAGCAGCTTAACAGGGTACGAGCAGTACTTC. It encodes CASSLTGYEQYF.

This clonotype occurred a few times. The V call is TRBV27, the J call TRBJ1-6; D gene uncertain. Per the germline V gene, CDR1 is MNHEY and CDR2 is SMNVEV (reference sequence). The CDR3 runs 13 residues. The V gene lost 3 bases and the J gene lost 14 bases, with 14 bases spanning the gap. The chain's CDR3 is CASSLGVGSTLHF. CDR3 nucleotide sequence: TGTGCCAGCAGTTTGGGAGTCGGTTCGACCCTCCACTTT.

This clonotype appeared a few times. V and J are TRBV6-1 and TRBJ2-7; perhaps D is TRBD1 or TRBD2 (5 bases each). From germline, CDR1 is MNHNS and CDR2 SASEGT. The CDR3 is 14 residues long. Trimming pared 4 bases from V and 3 bases from J, leaving 13 bases between. CDR3 residues: CASSGRDGFYEQYF. CDR3 DNA: TGTGCCAGCAGTGGCCGGGACGGATTCTACGAGCAGTACTTC.

The chain is built from TRBV3-1 and TRBJ2-5; TRBD2 agrees at 13 bases. The CDR3 has 15 residues. The germline V gene has CDR1 LGHDT and CDR2 YNNKEL (reference sequence). V gave up 5 bases and J gave up 3 bases; unmatched junction bases: 3. CDR3: CASSKGLAGEETQYF. Written as DNA, the CDR3 is TGTGCCAGCAGCAAAGGACTAGCGGGAGAAGAGACCCAGTACTTC.

This rearrangement joins TRBV29-1 to TRBJ2-3; D unclear. The germline gives CDR1 SQVTM, CDR2 ANQGSEA. V lost 6 bases, J lost 6 bases, and 19 bases lay in between. This CDR3 is built from 14 residues. Written as DNA, the CDR3 is TGCAGCGTCCCGACGTCTCTTCCCTGGGATACGCAGTATTTT. Translated: CSVPTSLPWDTQYF.

The rearrangement links TRBV5-4 to TRBJ2-5, with 9 bases identical to TRBD1. Germline V gene sequence: CDR1 SGHNT, CDR2 YYREEE (reference sequence). V lost 4 bases and J lost 4; bases outside the gene matches: 2. The CDR3 is made up of 13 amino acids. CDR3 in amino acids: CASSLQGAETQYF. In DNA, the CDR3 is TGTGCCAGCAGCCTACAGGGGGCAGAGACCCAGTACTTC.

This clonotype showed up just a few times. The chain carries TRBV6-1 and TRBJ2-5, with D uncertain. The germline V gene has CDR1 MNHNS and CDR2 SASEGT. This CDR3 has 14 residues. Between the trimmed V and J ends, which lost 3 bases and 13 bases, there was a span of 21 bases. The CDR3 sequence is CASSEDTAAGRSYF. The CDR3, as DNA: TGTGCCAGCAGTGAGGATACTGCCGCCGGACGGTCGTACTTC.

The CDR3 region has the DNA TGTGCCAGCCGGGACAGAAACACCGGGGAGCTGTTTTTT. Translation gives CASRDRNTGELFF. The chain is built from TRBV7-3 and TRBJ2-2; TRBD1 matches at 7 bases. This CDR3 spans 13 amino acids. Germline V gene data show CDR1 as SGHTA and CDR2 as FQGTGA. The J segment lost 2 bases and the V segment lost 8 bases, leaving 2 bases of the junction unmatched.

In its sample, this clonotype was seen many times. The V and J genes are TRBV2 and TRBJ2-1, with TRBD2 identical over 10 bases. V was clipped by 5 bases and J by 4 bases; unmatched bases: 5. Germline V CDR1 and CDR2: SNHLY, FYNNEI. This CDR3 contains 15 residues. DNA of the CDR3: TGTGCCAGCAGTTTCCAACTAGCGGGGTACAATGAGCAGTTCTTC. Its translation is CASSFQLAGYNEQFF. Together with reference TRBV2 and TRBJ2-1, the CDR3 gives the full variable domain: EPEVTQTPSHQVTQMGQEVILRCVPISNHLYFYWYRQILGQKVEFLVSFYNNEISEKSEIFDDQFSVERPDGSNFTLKIRSTKLEDSAMYFCASSFQLAGYNEQFFGPGTRLTVL.

This clonotype was observed a few times. This CDR3 is CASSPHNSPLHF. CDR3 coding DNA: TGTGCCAGCAGTCCGCATAATTCACCCCTCCACTTT. The chain links TRBV27 to TRBJ1-6; D is unresolved. From germline, CDR1 is MNHEY and CDR2 SMNVEV (reference sequence). The V gene lost 5 bases and the J gene lost 5 bases, with 4 bases spanning the gap. CDR3 length equals 12 residues.

The rearrangement uses TRBV7-6 and TRBJ2-1; D unclear. The V gene's germline CDR1 is SGHVS and CDR2 FNYEAQ. This CDR3 contains 16 residues. Trimming stripped 4 bases from V and 0 bases from J, with 13 bases between. DNA for the CDR3: TGTGCCAGCAGCTCCGGAACTAAGAGCTCCTACAATGAGCAGTTCTTC. It is translated as CASSSGTKSSYNEQFF.

This clonotype was detected ten times or more. DNA of the CDR3: TGTGCCAGTAGTATCCACGAGAAACTGTTTTTT. Protein sequence: CASSIHEKLFF. The chain has TRBV19 and TRBJ1-4, with D unclear. Germline V gene sequence: CDR1 LNHDA, CDR2 SQIVND (reference sequence). Trimming pared 3 bases from V and 11 bases from J, leaving 7 bases between. The CDR3 totals 11 residues.

This clonotype appeared many times. This chain joins TRBV2 and TRBJ2-3, with D perhaps given as TRBD1 or TRBD2 (6 bases each). Germline V gene data show CDR1 as SNHLY and CDR2 as FYNNEI. The germline V and J ends were trimmed by 6 bases and 2 bases, with 18 bases remaining between them. The CDR3 consists of 16 residues. The CDR3 DNA is TGTGCCAGCAGGCGCCGGGGGACAAATTACACAGATACGCAGTATTTT. Translating it yields CASRRRGTNYTDTQYF.

In its sample, this clonotype was seen a few times. The genes are TRBV2 and TRBJ2-7; 7 nucleotides match TRBD2. The length of the CDR3 is 13 residues. The germline V gene has CDR1 SNHLY and CDR2 FYNNEI. J gave up 5 bases and V 4 bases, and 5 bases lay outside the gene matches. CDR3 amino acids: CASSAGLGDEQYF. In DNA, the CDR3 is TGTGCCAGCAGTGCCGGACTAGGAGACGAGCAGTACTTC.

This clonotype appeared a few times. The rearrangement uses TRBV12-3 or TRBV12-4 and TRBJ2-1; 11 positions match TRBD2. With 4 bases clipped from V and 3 bases from J, the junction kept 11 bases outside the gene matches. The CDR3 totals 18 residues. CDR3 DNA: TGTGCCAGCAGTTCCCGATATAGGCTAGCGGGAGGCTACAATGAGCAGTTCTTC. It yields the protein CASSSRYRLAGGYNEQFF.

DNA of the CDR3: TGTGCCAGCAGCTTAGTAGGTCCCGCCCGGGGCTACACCTTC. It translates to CASSLVGPARGYTF. The rearrangement links TRBV7-2 to TRBJ1-2, with D unclear. The ends were cut back, 1 base at V and 8 bases at J, with 14 bases in the middle. Germline CDR1 and CDR2: SGHTA and FQGNSA. The CDR3 has 14 amino acids.

The V and J genes are TRBV20-1 and TRBJ1-2; D gene ambiguous. Germline V CDR1 and CDR2: DFQATT, SNEGSKA (reference sequence). Trimming cost V 4 bases and J 13 bases, with 13 bases left between them. The CDR3 contains 10 residues. In DNA form, the CDR3 reads TGCAGTGCTAAGACCCCTACCGGCACCTTC. Translated, it gives CSAKTPTGTF.

This clonotype came up many times. The CDR3 protein is CASNNLAGGPGEQYF. The CDR3 DNA reads as TGTGCCAGCAACAACCTAGCGGGAGGGCCGGGCGAGCAGTACTTC. The J gene is TRBJ2-7, the V gene TRBV12-3 or TRBV12-4; 12 bases are a match to TRBD2. V lost 7 bases and J lost 6; bases outside the gene matches: 10. CDR3 length: 15 residues.

The chain combines TRBV20-1 with TRBJ2-5; 8 nucleotides line up with TRBD2. This CDR3 has 15 residues. The V and J ends lost 3 bases and 0 bases, in that order; junction bases with no gene match: 6. Germline V gene sequence: CDR1 DFQATT, CDR2 SNEGSKA (reference sequence). The CDR3 is CSARDSSGYQETQYF. The CDR3 DNA reads as TGCAGTGCTAGGGACTCTAGCGGGTACCAAGAGACCCAGTACTTC.

This clonotype has a count of ten or more. CDR3: CASTKGLADNEQFF. CDR3 DNA sequence: TGTGCCAGCACCAAAGGACTAGCGGACAATGAGCAGTTCTTC. J is TRBJ2-1 and V is TRBV7-7; 10 nucleotides line up with TRBD2. CDR3 length: 14 residues. The germline CDR1 and CDR2 sequences are SSHAT and FNYEAQ (reference sequence). J lost 5 bases, V lost 7 bases, and 5 bases had no gene match.

This clonotype was seen only a few times. The chain joins TRBV18 to TRBJ2-7; D remains unclear. The germline gives CDR1 KGHSH, CDR2 LQKENI. The CDR3 has 13 residues. Trimming removed 0 bases at V and 4 bases at J, with 7 bases between. The CDR3 loop reads CASSPPDKYEQYF. CDR3 DNA: TGTGCCAGCTCACCACCCGATAAATACGAGCAGTACTTC. The full variable domain, completed using reference TRBV18 and TRBJ2-7, is NAGVMQNPRHLVRRRGQEARLRCSPMKGHSHVYWYRQLPEEGLKFMVYLQKENIIDESGMPKERFSAEFPKEGPSILRIQQVVRGDSAAYFCASSPPDKYEQYFGPGTRLTVT.

J is TRBJ1-1 and V is TRBV5-1, with a weak D call TRBD1 (6 bases). Germline V gene data show CDR1 as SGHRS and CDR2 as YFSETQ. The CDR3 loop spans 15 amino acids. The V end was cut by 4 bases, the J end by 5 bases, with 18 bases between. In nucleotides, the CDR3 is TGCGCCAGCAGCCGACAGGACGGAAGAGGGACTGAAGCTTTCTTT. It codes for CASSRQDGRGTEAFF.

This clonotype was counted a few times. The chain is built from TRBV12-3 or TRBV12-4 and TRBJ2-3; tentative D call: TRBD1 (6 bases). The V gene lost 4 bases and the J gene lost 7 bases, with 24 bases spanning the gap. This CDR3 contains 17 residues. CDR3 amino acids: CASSYVRGTKELYTQYF. For the CDR3, the DNA is TGTGCCAGCAGTTATGTCAGGGGAACGAAGGAGCTGTATACGCAGTATTTT.

There are a few counts of this clonotype. This chain joins TRBV5-1 and TRBJ2-7, with D maybe TRBD2 (6 bases). CDR1 is SGHRS and CDR2 is YFSETQ in the germline V gene. The V end was cut by 1 base, the J end by 2 bases, with 7 bases between. The CDR3 runs 13 residues. CDR3 nucleotides: TGCGCCAGCAGCTTGCGGGAGCCCTACGAGCAGTACTTC. As protein: CASSLREPYEQYF. The whole variable domain, filled in from reference TRBV5-1 and TRBJ2-7, reads KAGVTQTPRYLIKTRGQQVTLSCSPISGHRSVSWYQQTPGQGLQFLFEYFSETQRNKGNFPGRFSGRQFSNSRSEMNVSTLELGDSALYLCASSLREPYEQYFGPGTRLTVT.

This clonotype was seen repeatedly, ten times or more. The chain joins TRBV28 to TRBJ2-5, with a weak D call TRBD1 (6 bases). The V and J ends lost 5 bases and 2 bases respectively, with 15 bases between them. Germline CDR1 reads MDHEN; CDR2 reads SYDVKM. This CDR3 spans 15 amino acids. CDR3 coding DNA: TGTGCCAGCAGTAACGTGGGGGCAGGGCAAGAGACCCAGTACTTC. It codes for CASSNVGAGQETQYF.

Ten or more counts support this clonotype. Its ends do not fully match the called genes, so a read error is possible. This chain joins TRBV12-3 or TRBV12-4 and TRBJ2-1; D possibly corresponds to TRBD2 (5 bases). The length of the CDR3 is 14 residues. The CDR3 DNA reads TGTGCCAGCAGTGTAGCGAACGTCAACAATGAGCAGTTCTTC. Translating gives CASSVANVNNEQFF.

This clonotype was seen only a few times. V gene TRBV7-8 combines with J gene TRBJ2-1; 11 bases agree with TRBD2. Per the germline V gene, CDR1 is SGHVS and CDR2 is FQNEAQ. The trim removed 6 bases at V and 7 bases at J, leaving 14 bases unmatched. CDR3 length: 17 residues. Written as DNA, the CDR3 is TGTGCCAGCAGTTTACTAGCGGGAGCCGGTGGAGGAAATGAGCAGTTCTTC. It translates to CASSLLAGAGGGNEQFF.